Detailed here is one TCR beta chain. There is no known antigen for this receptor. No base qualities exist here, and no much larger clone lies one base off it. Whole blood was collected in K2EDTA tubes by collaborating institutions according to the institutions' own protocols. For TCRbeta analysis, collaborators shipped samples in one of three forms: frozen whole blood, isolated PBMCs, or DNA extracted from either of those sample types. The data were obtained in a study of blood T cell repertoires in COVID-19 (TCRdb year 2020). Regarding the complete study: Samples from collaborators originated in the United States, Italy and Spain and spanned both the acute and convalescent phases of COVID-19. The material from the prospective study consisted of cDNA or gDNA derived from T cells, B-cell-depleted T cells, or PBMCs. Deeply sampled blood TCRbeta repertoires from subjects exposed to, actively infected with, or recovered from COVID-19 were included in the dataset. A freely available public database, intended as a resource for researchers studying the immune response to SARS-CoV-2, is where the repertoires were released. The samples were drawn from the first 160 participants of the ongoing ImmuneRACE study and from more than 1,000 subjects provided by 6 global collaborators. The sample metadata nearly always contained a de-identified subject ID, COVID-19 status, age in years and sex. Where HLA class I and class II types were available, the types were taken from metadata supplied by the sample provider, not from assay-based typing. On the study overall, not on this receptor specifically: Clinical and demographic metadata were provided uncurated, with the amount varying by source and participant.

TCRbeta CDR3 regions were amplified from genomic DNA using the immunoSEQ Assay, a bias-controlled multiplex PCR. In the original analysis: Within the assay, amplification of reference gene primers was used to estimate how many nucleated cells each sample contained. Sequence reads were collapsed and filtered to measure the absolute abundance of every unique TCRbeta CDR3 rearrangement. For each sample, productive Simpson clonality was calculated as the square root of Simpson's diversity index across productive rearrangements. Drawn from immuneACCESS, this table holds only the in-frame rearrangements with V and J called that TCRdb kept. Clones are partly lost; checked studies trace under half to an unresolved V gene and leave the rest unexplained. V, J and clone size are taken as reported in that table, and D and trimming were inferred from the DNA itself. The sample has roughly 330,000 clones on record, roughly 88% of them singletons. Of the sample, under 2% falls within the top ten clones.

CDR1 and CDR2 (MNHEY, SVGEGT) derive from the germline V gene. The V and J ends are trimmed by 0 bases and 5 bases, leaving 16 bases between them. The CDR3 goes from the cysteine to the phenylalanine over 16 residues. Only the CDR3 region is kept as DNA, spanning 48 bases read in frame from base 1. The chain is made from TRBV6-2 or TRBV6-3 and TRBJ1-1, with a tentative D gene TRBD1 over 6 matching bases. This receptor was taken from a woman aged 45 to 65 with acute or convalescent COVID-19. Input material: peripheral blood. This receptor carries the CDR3 CASSYSRIQGWTEAFF. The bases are TGTGCCAGCAGTTACTCGAGGATACAGGGTTGGACTGAAGCTTTCTTT.